The 9 T cell receptor beta chains in this list originate from one sample, sequenced in a study of cytomegalovirus exposure and HLA in healthy donors. In the PCR, 60 Vbeta and 13 Jbeta primers were used. The protocol was immunoSEQ multiplex PCR, while the TCRdb copy is restricted to in-frame clones and leaves out a portion. The sample records 85,000 to 100,000 clones, 79% being singletons. The sample consisted of PBMCs. The receptors stem from a woman between 35 and 50 years old in good health and CMV-seronegative.

This clone was detected a few times. The J gene is TRBJ2-7, the V gene TRBV4-2, with 7 bases matching TRBD1. CDR1 is LGHNA, CDR2 YNFKEQ, per germline. The CDR3 has 16 amino acids. Trimming removed 3 bases from V and 1 base from J; junction bases left unmatched: 9. CDR3 nucleotides: TGTGCCAGCAGCCATGCCGGGACAGTGGGGTCCTACGAGCAGTACTTC. Protein: CASSHAGTVGSYEQYF.

This clone came up once. This chain uses TRBV2 with TRBJ1-1, with 8 bases fitting TRBD1. Germline CDR1 reads SNHLY; CDR2 reads FYNNEI. This CDR3 comprises 17 residues. V lost 8 bases to trimming and J lost 1 base; unmatched junction nucleotides: 15. The CDR3 loop reads CASLPPGQERENTEAFF. CDR3 in DNA: TGTGCCAGCCTTCCCCCGGGACAGGAAAGGGAGAACACTGAAGCTTTCTTT.

The chain has TRBV19 and TRBJ1-5, with 8 bases identical to TRBD1. Germline CDR1 is LNHDA and CDR2 is SQIVND (reference sequence). The CDR3 is 15 residues long. Trimming removed 5 bases from V and 5 bases from J; junction bases left unmatched: 8. The chain's CDR3 is CASSFGTGTDQPQHF. In DNA, the CDR3 is TGTGCCAGTAGTTTTGGGACAGGTACCGATCAGCCCCAGCATTTT.

The chain has TRBV6-5 and TRBJ1-6; 8 bases match TRBD1. V lost 6 bases and J lost 6; bases outside the gene matches: 4. The CDR3 is 14 amino acids. The germline gives CDR1 MNHEY, CDR2 SVGAGI. The DNA for the CDR3 is TGTGCCAGCAGCCTTGGACAGGGTAATTCACCCCTCCACTTT. As protein: CASSLGQGNSPLHF.

This clone has only one observation. The rearrangement joins TRBV9 to TRBJ2-5; weak D call: TRBD1 (6 bases). The CDR3 spans 15 residues. Germline V gives CDR1 SGDLS, CDR2 YYNGEE. Trimming pared 0 bases from V and 2 bases from J, leaving 11 bases between. CDR3 protein: CASSVGTVGQETQYF. The CDR3 nucleotides read TGTGCCAGCAGCGTAGGGACAGTGGGGCAAGAGACCCAGTACTTC.

This clone has just a few counts. V and J are TRBV7-9 and TRBJ1-1; TRBD1 matches 7 bases. The CDR3 spans 13 residues. Germline V gene lookup returns CDR1 SEHNR and CDR2 FQNEAQ (reference sequence). The V and J ends lost 6 bases and 1 base, in that order; junction bases with no gene match: 2. CDR3 protein: CASRGQTNTEAFF. Here the CDR3 DNA reads TGTGCCAGCAGGGGACAGACGAACACTGAAGCTTTCTTT.

The chain carries TRBV5-1 and TRBJ2-3, with 10 bases aligning to TRBD2. This CDR3 comprises 16 residues. In germline, CDR1 is SGHRS, CDR2 YFSETQ. V gave up 7 bases and J gave up 2 bases; unmatched junction bases: 10. CDR3 DNA: TGCGCCAGCTCCGGTCTAGCGGGGGACCACACAGATACGCAGTATTTT. It codes for CASSGLAGDHTDTQYF.

The chain has TRBV30 and TRBJ1-1; TRBD1 matches 9 bases. The CDR3 consists of 17 residues. The junction had 14 bases not matched to a gene; V was cut back by 3 bases and J by 3 bases. In germline, CDR1 is GTSNPN, CDR2 SVGIG (reference sequence). CDR3 nucleotide sequence: TGTGCCTGGAGGCAAACAGGGGGCGTAAAGTGGGACACTGAAGCTTTCTTT. It translates to CAWRQTGGVKWDTEAFF.

The chain has TRBV7-6 and TRBJ2-5; maybe TRBD1 (5 bases). With 0 bases removed from V and 3 bases from J, the gap between germline ends came to 11 bases. This CDR3 comprises 15 residues. The V gene's germline CDR1 is SGHVS and CDR2 FNYEAQ. The CDR3 spells CASSLAGAYEETQYF. CDR3 bases: TGTGCCAGCAGCTTAGCAGGGGCGTACGAAGAGACCCAGTACTTC.